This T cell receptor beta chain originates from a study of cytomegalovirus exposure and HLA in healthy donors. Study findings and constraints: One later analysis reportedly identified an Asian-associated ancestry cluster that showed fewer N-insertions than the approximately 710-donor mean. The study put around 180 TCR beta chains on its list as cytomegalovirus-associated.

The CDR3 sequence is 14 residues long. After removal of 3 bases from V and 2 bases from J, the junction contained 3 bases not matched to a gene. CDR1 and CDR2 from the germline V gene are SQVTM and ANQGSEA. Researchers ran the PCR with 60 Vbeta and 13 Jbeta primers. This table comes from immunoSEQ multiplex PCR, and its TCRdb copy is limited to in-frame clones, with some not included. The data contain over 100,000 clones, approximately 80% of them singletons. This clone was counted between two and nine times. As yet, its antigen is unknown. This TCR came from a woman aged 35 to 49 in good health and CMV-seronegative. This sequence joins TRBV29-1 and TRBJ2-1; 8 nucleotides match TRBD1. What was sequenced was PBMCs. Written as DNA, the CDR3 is TGCAGCGTTGAGGGGACAGGTACCTACAATGAGCAGTTCTTC. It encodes CSVEGTGTYNEQFF.